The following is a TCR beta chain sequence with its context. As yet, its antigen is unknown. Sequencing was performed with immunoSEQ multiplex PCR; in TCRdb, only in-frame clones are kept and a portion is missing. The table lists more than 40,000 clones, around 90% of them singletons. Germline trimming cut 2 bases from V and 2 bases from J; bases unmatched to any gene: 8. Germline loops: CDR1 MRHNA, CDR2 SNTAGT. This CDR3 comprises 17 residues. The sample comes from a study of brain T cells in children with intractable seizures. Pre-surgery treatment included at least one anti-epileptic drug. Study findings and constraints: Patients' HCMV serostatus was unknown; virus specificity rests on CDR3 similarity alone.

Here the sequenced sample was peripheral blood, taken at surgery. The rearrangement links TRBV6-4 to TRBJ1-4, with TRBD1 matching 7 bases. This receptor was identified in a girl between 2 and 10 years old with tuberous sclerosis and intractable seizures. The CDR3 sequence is CASSDRGRRRTNEKLFF. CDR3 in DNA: TGTGCCAGCAGTGACAGGGGGCGGCGGAGGACTAATGAAAAACTGTTTTTT.